This is a list of T cell receptor beta chains from one sample in a study of T-cell memory formation after mild COVID-19. TCRdb passed the 5' RACE reads through MiXCR, listing each CDR3 protein once. This table has 350,000 to 550,000 distinct CDR3 sequences, more than 15% appearing once. Material for sequencing was PBMCs or a T cell subset sorted from them (not recorded which). Source of these receptors: a man between 18 and 35 years old who had mild COVID-19 (a few samples of this study predate the infection). Cell type and time point are not known. Each CDR3 is given with its conserved first and last residue. D genes are given only for firm matches. A row's size may be missing; if present it is once, few, many or a size class.

size: many; V: TRBV10-3; J: TRBJ2-7; D: -; CDR3: CAIRLGGTASDEQYF; DNA: TGTGCCATCAGACTTGGGGGGACGGCTTCGGACGAGCAGTACTTC
size: few; V: TRBV2; J: TRBJ1-1; D: -; CDR3: CASSERAGRTEAFF; DNA: TGTGCCAGCAGTGAACGGGCAGGGCGTACTGAAGCTTTCTTT
size: few; V: TRBV6-1; J: TRBJ2-1; D: TRBD2; CDR3: CASPPGAGALSNEQFF; DNA: TGTGCCAGCCCACCGGGAGCGGGGGCCCTGTCCAATGAGCAGTTCTTC
size: -; V: TRBV11-2; J: TRBJ1-2; D: TRBD1; CDR3: CASSSGTGFFGYTF; DNA: TGTGCCAGCAGCTCTGGGACAGGGTTCTTCGGCTACACCTTC
size: few; V: TRBV7-2; J: TRBJ2-3; D: -; CDR3: CASSFDHSTDTQYF; DNA: TGTGCCAGCAGCTTCGACCATAGCACAGATACGCAGTATTTT
size: few; V: TRBV5-6; J: TRBJ2-7; D: -; CDR3: CASSLGPQLYF; DNA: TGTGCCAGCAGCTTGGGACCTCAGCTGTACTTC
size: few; V: TRBV7-9; J: TRBJ2-1; D: -; CDR3: CASSLAEGGFRDRYNEQFF; DNA: TGTGCCAGCAGCTTAGCTGAGGGAGGGTTCCGGGACAGGTACAATGAGCAGTTCTTC
size: -; V: TRBV19; J: TRBJ1-1; D: -; CDR3: CASSIVPSTEAFF; DNA: TGTGCCAGTAGTATCGTACCTTCGACTGAAGCTTTCTTT
size: -; V: TRBV5-1; J: TRBJ2-3; D: TRBD2; CDR3: CASRAGLVAQDTQYF; DNA: TGCGCCAGCAGGGCAGGACTAGTTGCGCAGGATACGCAGTATTTT
size: -; V: TRBV7-2; J: TRBJ2-2; D: -; CDR3: CASSLGLRNGELFF; DNA: TGTGCCAGCAGCTTAGGTCTGAGGAACGGGGAGCTGTTTTTT
size: -; V: TRBV6-2/TRBV6-3; J: TRBJ1-5; D: -; CDR3: CASSYVRLQVFNQPQHF; DNA: TGTGCCAGCAGTTACGTCCGTCTTCAGGTCTTCAATCAGCCCCAGCATTTT
size: few; V: TRBV2; J: TRBJ2-5; D: TRBD1; CDR3: CASRGTGYPRETQYF; DNA: TGTGCCAGCAGGGGGACAGGGTACCCCAGAGAGACCCAGTACTTC
size: many; V: TRBV7-8; J: TRBJ2-2; D: -; CDR3: CASQDANTGELFF; DNA: TGTGCCAGTCAGGACGCGAACACCGGGGAGCTGTTTTTT
size: -; V: TRBV19; J: TRBJ1-2; D: -; CDR3: CASSADGTNYGYTF; DNA: TGTGCCAGTAGTGCAGACGGTACTAACTATGGCTACACCTTC
size: few; V: TRBV10-3; J: TRBJ2-7; D: -; CDR3: CAISDGPLEQYF; DNA: TGTGCCATCAGTGATGGGCCCCTCGAGCAGTACTTC
size: -; V: TRBV5-5; J: TRBJ2-1; D: TRBD1; CDR3: CASSQRQGLNEQFF; DNA: TGTGCCAGCAGCCAGCGACAGGGGCTGAATGAGCAGTTCTTC
size: -; V: TRBV11-2; J: TRBJ2-1; D: TRBD2; CDR3: CASQGLAYNEQFF; DNA: TGTGCCAGCCAAGGACTAGCCTACAATGAGCAGTTCTTC
size: -; V: TRBV28; J: TRBJ1-1; D: -; CDR3: CASSFRKGRDHTEAFF; DNA: TGTGCCAGCAGCTTCAGGAAGGGAAGAGACCACACTGAAGCTTTCTTT